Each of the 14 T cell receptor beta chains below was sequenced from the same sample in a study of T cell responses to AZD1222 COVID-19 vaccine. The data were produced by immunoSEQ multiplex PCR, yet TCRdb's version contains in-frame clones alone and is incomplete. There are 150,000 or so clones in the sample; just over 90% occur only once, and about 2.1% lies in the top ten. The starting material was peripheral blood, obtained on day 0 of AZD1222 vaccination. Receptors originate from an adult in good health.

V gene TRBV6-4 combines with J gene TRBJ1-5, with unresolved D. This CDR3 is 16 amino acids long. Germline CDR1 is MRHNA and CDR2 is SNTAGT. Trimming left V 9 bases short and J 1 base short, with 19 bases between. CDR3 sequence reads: CASRIVSTLSNQPQHF. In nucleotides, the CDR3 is TGTGCCAGTCGGATAGTGTCAACGTTAAGCAATCAGCCCCAGCATTTT.

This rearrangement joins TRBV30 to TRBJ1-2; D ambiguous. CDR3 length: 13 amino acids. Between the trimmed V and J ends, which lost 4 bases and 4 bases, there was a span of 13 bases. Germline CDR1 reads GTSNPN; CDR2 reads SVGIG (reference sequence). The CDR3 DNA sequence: TGTGCCTGGACCTCGGGATTGGCCTATGGCTACACCTTC. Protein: CAWTSGLAYGYTF.

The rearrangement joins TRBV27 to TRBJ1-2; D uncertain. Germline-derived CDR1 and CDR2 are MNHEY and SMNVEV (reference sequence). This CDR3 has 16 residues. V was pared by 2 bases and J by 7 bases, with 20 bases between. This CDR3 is CASSLGGRSGSGGYTF. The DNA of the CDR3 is TGTGCCAGCAGTTTAGGCGGCCGCTCGGGGTCGGGTGGCTACACCTTC.

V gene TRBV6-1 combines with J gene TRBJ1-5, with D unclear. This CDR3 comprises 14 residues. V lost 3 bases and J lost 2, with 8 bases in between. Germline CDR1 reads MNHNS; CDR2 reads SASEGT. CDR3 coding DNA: TGTGCCAGCAGTGACCGGTGGGGCAATCAGCCCCAGCATTTT. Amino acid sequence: CASSDRWGNQPQHF.

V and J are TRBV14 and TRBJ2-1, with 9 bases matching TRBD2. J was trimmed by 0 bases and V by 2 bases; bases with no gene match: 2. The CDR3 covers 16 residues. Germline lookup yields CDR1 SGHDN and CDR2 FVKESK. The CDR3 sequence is CASSQLLAGSYNEQFF. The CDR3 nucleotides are TGTGCCAGCAGCCAACTACTAGCGGGCTCCTACAATGAGCAGTTCTTC.

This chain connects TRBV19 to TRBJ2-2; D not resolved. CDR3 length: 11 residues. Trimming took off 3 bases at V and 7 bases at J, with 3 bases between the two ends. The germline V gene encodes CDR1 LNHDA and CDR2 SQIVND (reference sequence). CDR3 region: CASSMGGELFF. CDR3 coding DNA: TGTGCCAGTAGTATGGGCGGGGAGCTGTTTTTT.

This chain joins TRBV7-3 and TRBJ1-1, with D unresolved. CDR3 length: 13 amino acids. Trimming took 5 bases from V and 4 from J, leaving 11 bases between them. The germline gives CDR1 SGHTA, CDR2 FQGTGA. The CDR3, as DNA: TGTGCCAGCAGCACCCGGGGAGGCACTGAAGCTTTCTTT. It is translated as CASSTRGGTEAFF.

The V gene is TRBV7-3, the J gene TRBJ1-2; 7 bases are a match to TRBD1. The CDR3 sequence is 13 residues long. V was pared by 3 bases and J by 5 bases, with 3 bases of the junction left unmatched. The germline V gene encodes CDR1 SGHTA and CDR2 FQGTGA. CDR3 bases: TGTGCCAGCAGCTTCGGACAGGAATATGGCTACACCTTC. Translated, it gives CASSFGQEYGYTF. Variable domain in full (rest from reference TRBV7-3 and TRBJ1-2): GAGVSQTPSNKVTEKGKYVELRCDPISGHTALYWYRQSLGQGPEFLIYFQGTGAADDSGLPNDRFFAVRPEGSVSTLKIQRTERGDSAVYLCASSFGQEYGYTFGSGTRLTVV.

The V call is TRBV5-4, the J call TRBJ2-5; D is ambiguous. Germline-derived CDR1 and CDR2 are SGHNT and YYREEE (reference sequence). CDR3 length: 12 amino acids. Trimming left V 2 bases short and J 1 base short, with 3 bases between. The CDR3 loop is CASSLAQETQYF. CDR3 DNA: TGTGCCAGCAGCTTAGCCCAAGAGACCCAGTACTTC.

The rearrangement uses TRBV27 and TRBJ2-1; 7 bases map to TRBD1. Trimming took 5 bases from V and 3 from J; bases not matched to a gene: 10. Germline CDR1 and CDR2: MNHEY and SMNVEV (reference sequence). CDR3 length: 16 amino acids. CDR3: CASSPLDRNFYNEQFF. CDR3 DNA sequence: TGTGCCAGCAGTCCCCTGGACAGGAACTTCTACAATGAGCAGTTCTTC.

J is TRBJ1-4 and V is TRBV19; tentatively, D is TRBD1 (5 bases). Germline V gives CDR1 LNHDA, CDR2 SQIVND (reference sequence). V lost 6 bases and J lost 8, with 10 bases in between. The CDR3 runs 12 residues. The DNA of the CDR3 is TGTGCCAGTAGCTTGCGGGGGGAAAAACTGTTTTTT. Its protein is CASSLRGEKLFF.

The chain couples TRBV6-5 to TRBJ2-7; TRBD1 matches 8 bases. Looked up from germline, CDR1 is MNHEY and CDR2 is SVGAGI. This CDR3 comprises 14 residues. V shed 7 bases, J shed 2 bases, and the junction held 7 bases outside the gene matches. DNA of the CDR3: TGTGCCAGCACTCCAGGGGGCCGGCCCTACGAGCAGTACTTC. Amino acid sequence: CASTPGGRPYEQYF.

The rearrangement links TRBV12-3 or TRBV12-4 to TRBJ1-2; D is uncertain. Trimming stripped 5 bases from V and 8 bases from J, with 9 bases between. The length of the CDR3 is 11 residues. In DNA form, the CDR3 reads TGTGCCAGCAGTGCAACTGGAGGCTACACCTTC. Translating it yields CASSATGGYTF.

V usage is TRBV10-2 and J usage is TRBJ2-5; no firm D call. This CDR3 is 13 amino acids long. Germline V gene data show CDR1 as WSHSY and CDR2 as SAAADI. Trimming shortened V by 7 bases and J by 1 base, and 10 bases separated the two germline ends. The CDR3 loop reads CASTTTIQETQYF. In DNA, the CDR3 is TGCGCCAGCACGACAACAATCCAAGAGACCCAGTACTTC.